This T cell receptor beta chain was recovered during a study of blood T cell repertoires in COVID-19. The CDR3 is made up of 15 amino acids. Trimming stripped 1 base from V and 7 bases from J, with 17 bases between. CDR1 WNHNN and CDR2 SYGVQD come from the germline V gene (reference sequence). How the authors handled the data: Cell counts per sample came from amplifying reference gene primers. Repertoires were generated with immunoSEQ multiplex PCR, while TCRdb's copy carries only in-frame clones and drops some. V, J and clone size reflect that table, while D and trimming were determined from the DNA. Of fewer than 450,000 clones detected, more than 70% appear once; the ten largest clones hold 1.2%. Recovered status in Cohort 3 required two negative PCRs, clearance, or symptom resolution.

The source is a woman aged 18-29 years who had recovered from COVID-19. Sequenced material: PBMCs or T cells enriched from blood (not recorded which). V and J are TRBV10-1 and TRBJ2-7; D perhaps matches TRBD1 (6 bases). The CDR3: CASSELGADELEQYF. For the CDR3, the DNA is TGCGCCAGCAGTGAGTTGGGGGCCGACGAGTTGGAGCAGTACTTC.